A selection of T cell receptor beta chains follows, all from one sample in a study of blood T cell repertoires in COVID-19. Some clones are missing from TCRdb's copy, which holds only in-frame ones; the method was immunoSEQ multiplex PCR. The table records 75,000 to 100,000 clones, more than 60% of them present only once. The sequenced material came from peripheral blood. These receptors all stem from a man aged 70-80 years with acute or convalescent COVID-19. Each CDR3 is given with its conserved first and last residue. Fields, in order: J gene, V gene, clone size, D gene, CDR3 length, CDR3 DNA, CDR3 protein. A D gene is named only where the DNA matches it firmly. Size is omitted from some rows. Given values are once, few, many or a class for expanded clones.

TRBJ1-5 TRBV3-1/TRBV3-2 - TRBD1 15 TGTGCCAGCAGCCAACAACAGGGGACTAATCAGCCCCAGCATTTT CASSQQQGTNQPQHF
TRBJ1-4 TRBV4-3 - - 13 TGCGCCAGCAGCCAGCCCCCGGGTGAAAAACTGTTTTTT CASSQPPGEKLFF
TRBJ2-7 TRBV7-2 once TRBD2 15 TGTGCCAGCAATACACTAGCGGGGGCTGGGTACGAGCAGTACTTC CASNTLAGAGYEQYF
TRBJ1-1 TRBV10-2 few - 15 TGCGCCAGCAAGATACCGGGACAAAAGAACACTGAAGCTTTCTTT CASKIPGQKNTEAFF
TRBJ2-7 TRBV21-1 - - 16 TGTGCCAGCAGCAACACTCGAGCGGGTAGCTCCTACGAGCAGTACTTC CASSNTRAGSSYEQYF
TRBJ1-1 TRBV30 - TRBD1 12 TGTGCCTGGGTAGGGGGCAGGACTGAAGCTTTCTTT CAWVGGRTEAFF
TRBJ2-1 TRBV4-3 - TRBD2 16 TGCGCCAGCAGCCAAGGCCCTAGCGGGAGGGCCGATGAGCAGTTCTTC CASSQGPSGRADEQFF
TRBJ2-7 TRBV15 - TRBD1 14 TGTGCCACCAGCAGACCGGGACAGGGCTACGAGCAGTACTTC CATSRPGQGYEQYF
TRBJ1-3 TRBV30 few - 13 TGTGCCTGGAACAGGGATATTGGAAACACCATATATTTT CAWNRDIGNTIYF
TRBJ2-7 TRBV7-9 - TRBD1 15 TGTGCCAGCAGCTTTTCACAGGGGCTATCCTACGAGCAGTACTTC CASSFSQGLSYEQYF
TRBJ1-5 TRBV7-8 many - 15 TGTGCCAGCAGCTTAGCGGGGTGGGTAGGGGCAGCCCAGCATTTT CASSLAGWVGAAQHF
TRBJ2-5 TRBV2 - - 13 TGTGCCAGCAACCTGGACTCTCAAGAGACCCAGTACTTC CASNLDSQETQYF
TRBJ2-7 TRBV18 - TRBD2 13 TGTGCCAGCTCCCCCAACGGGAGGAGCGAGCAGTACTTC CASSPNGRSEQYF
TRBJ1-6 TRBV6-6 - - 14 TGTGCCAGCAGCTTAACAGAAAATAATTCACCCCTCCACTTT CASSLTENNSPLHF
TRBJ2-6 TRBV7-2 - - 15 TGTGCCAGCAGCTCATTGAGGTCTGGGGCCAACGTCCTGACTTTC CASSSLRSGANVLTF
TRBJ2-7 TRBV28 - TRBD1 15 TGTGCCAGCAGTTTAGATACAGGGGTCGTTGAAGAGCAGTACTTC CASSLDTGVVEEQYF
TRBJ1-1 TRBV7-9 many - 14 TGTGCCAGCAGGTTACGGGCAGGGGCGGACGAAGCTTTCTTT CASRLRAGADEAFF
TRBJ2-1 TRBV5-4 - TRBD2 16 TGTGCCAGCAGCTTGGACGCACTAGCGGGACTCAATGAGCAGTTCTTC CASSLDALAGLNEQFF
TRBJ2-4 TRBV27 - - 18 TGTGCCAGCAGCCCCGGGAGAAGCTCATCACTAGCCAAAAACATTCAGTACTTC CASSPGRSSSLAKNIQYF
TRBJ1-4 TRBV2 - - 14 TGTGCCAGCAGTGAAATGGAGGGGCCGGGAAAACTGTTTTTT CASSEMEGPGKLFF
TRBJ1-5 TRBV28 - TRBD1 15 TGTGCCAGCAGTTTGACAGGGAGGCCGAATCAGCCCCAGCATTTT CASSLTGRPNQPQHF
TRBJ1-5 TRBV28 - TRBD1 17 TGTGCCAGCAGTCCCACGACAGGGAGCTATAGCAATCAGCCCCAGCATTTT CASSPTTGSYSNQPQHF
TRBJ1-5 TRBV14 few - 13 TGTGCCAGCAGCCAAGATAGAGATCAGCCCCAGCATTTT CASSQDRDQPQHF
TRBJ2-6 TRBV9 - - 15 TGTGCCAGCAGCGCTCCCGTCTCTGGGGCCAACGTCCTGACTTTC CASSAPVSGANVLTF
TRBJ1-5 TRBV6-5 - - 16 TGTGCCAGCAGTTACTCAGGGGGTAAGAGCAATCAGCCCCAGCATTTT CASSYSGGKSNQPQHF
TRBJ1-2 TRBV7-6 - TRBD1 14 TGTGCCAGCAGCCCCGGGACAGGCTCAAATGGCTACACCTTC CASSPGTGSNGYTF
TRBJ1-6 TRBV10-3 - - 16 TGTGCCATCAGTGAGAGGGGGAGCTCCTATAATTCACCCCTCCACTTT CAISERGSSYNSPLHF
TRBJ2-7 TRBV28 - TRBD1 16 TGTGCCAGCAGTTGGGGGTCGGGACAGCAAGTCTACGAGCAGTACTTC CASSWGSGQQVYEQYF
TRBJ1-1 TRBV5-1 - - 14 TGCGCCAGCAGCTACGACACAGGGTACGGTGAAGCTTTCTTT CASSYDTGYGEAFF
TRBJ2-7 TRBV19 - TRBD2 14 TGTGCCAGTTCGGGGACTAGCGCCTTCTACGAGCAGTACTTC CASSGTSAFYEQYF
TRBJ2-3 TRBV6-5 - - 14 TGTGCCAGCAGTCTTCTAGATGATGGTTCGGCGCAGTATTTT CASSLLDDGSAQYF
TRBJ2-7 TRBV6-6 - TRBD2 14 TGTGCCAGCCGGGTACTAGCGGGAGCCTCCGAGCAGTACTTC CASRVLAGASEQYF
TRBJ1-2 TRBV3-1/TRBV3-2 - - 13 TGTGCCAGCAGCCAACAAGGGGCAGACGGCTACACCTTC CASSQQGADGYTF
TRBJ1-1 TRBV30 - TRBD1 16 TGTGCCTGGAGTGCGGAGACCGACAGGGTGAACACTGAAGCTTTCTTT CAWSAETDRVNTEAFF
TRBJ2-5 TRBV19 - - 13 TGTGCCAGTAGTCTCCCTGGGTCGGGGGCCCAGTACTTC CASSLPGSGAQYF
TRBJ1-5 TRBV2 - - 14 TGTGCCACTTCAGGTGGGTGGGGCAATCAGCCCCAGCATTTT CATSGGWGNQPQHF
TRBJ1-5 TRBV15 - TRBD1 13 TGTGCCACCAGCAGGGACAGGGATCAGCCCCAGCATTTT CATSRDRDQPQHF
TRBJ2-3 TRBV29-1 - TRBD2 15 TGCAGCCTAATCGGGACTAGCGGGAGATCCGATACGCAGTATTTT CSLIGTSGRSDTQYF
TRBJ1-4 TRBV5-1 - TRBD1 15 TGCGCCAGCAGCCCCTCCGGGACAGGGAATGAAAAACTGTTTTTT CASSPSGTGNEKLFF
TRBJ1-2 TRBV6-5 - - 13 TGTGCCAGCAGTCCGCGGGGTTACTATGGCTACACCTTC CASSPRGYYGYTF
TRBJ2-1 TRBV9 - TRBD2 15 TGTGCCAGCAGCGTATCTAGCGGGAGTAGAAATGAGCAGTTCTTC CASSVSSGSRNEQFF
TRBJ1-4 TRBV15 - - 15 TGTGCCACCAGCAGAGATCGGGGGACCGGGGAAAAACTGTTTTTT CATSRDRGTGEKLFF
TRBJ2-5 TRBV6-6 - - 15 TGTGCCAGCAGTTTTGCCTGGGACAACCAAGAGACCCAGTACTTC CASSFAWDNQETQYF
TRBJ2-5 TRBV11-2 - TRBD2 17 TGTGCCAGCAGCTCATGGACTAGCGGGAGGGCTGGTGAGACCCAGTACTTC CASSSWTSGRAGETQYF
TRBJ2-5 TRBV6-1 - TRBD1 15 TGTGCCAGCAGTGACAACACAGGGGCGCGGGAGACCCAGTACTTC CASSDNTGARETQYF
TRBJ2-7 TRBV9 - - 14 TGTGCCAGCAGCGCCAGTCTTCCTGGCTACGAGCAGTACTTC CASSASLPGYEQYF
TRBJ1-4 TRBV7-9 - - 14 TGTGCCAGCAGCTTAACCCTCAGGTCTGAAAAACTGTTTTTT CASSLTLRSEKLFF
TRBJ1-4 TRBV25-1 - - 15 TGTGCCAGCAGTGAGCGGGGGGCCGCTAATGAAAAACTGTTTTTT CASSERGAANEKLFF
TRBJ2-7 TRBV5-4 - - 14 TGTGCCAGCAGCCCCCGGGACAAACCCTACGAGCAGTACTTC CASSPRDKPYEQYF
TRBJ2-1 TRBV24-1 once - 15 TGTGCCACCAGTGGACTAGGAGGGCTAGGCAATGAGCAGTTCTTC CATSGLGGLGNEQFF
TRBJ1-6 TRBV3-1/TRBV3-2 - TRBD1 15 TGTGCCAGCAGCCTTCGGGACAGCTCGGAGGCGCCCCTCCACTTT CASSLRDSSEAPLHF
TRBJ1-6 TRBV6-1 - TRBD1 16 TGTGCCAGCAGTGAACCATGGACAGGGGGTTTGTCACCCCTCCACTTT CASSEPWTGGLSPLHF
TRBJ1-5 TRBV24-1 - - 13 TGTGCCACCAGTGATGAGGGTTGGCAGCCCCAGCATTTT CATSDEGWQPQHF
TRBJ2-3 TRBV15 once - 14 TGTGCCACCAGCGGACAGATAAGCACAGATACGCAGTATTTT CATSGQISTDTQYF
TRBJ2-7 TRBV4-1 once TRBD2 16 TGCGCCAGCAGCCAAGCGTACCCGGGAGGGTCCTACGAGCAGTACTTC CASSQAYPGGSYEQYF
TRBJ1-1 TRBV6-2/TRBV6-3 - - 12 TGTGCCAGCAGTTCCAGGAACACTGAAGCTTTCTTT CASSSRNTEAFF
TRBJ2-3 TRBV7-2 - TRBD2 18 TGTGCCAGCAGCTTACTGCCGTGGGGTGGGAGGGGTGGAGATACGCAGTATTTT CASSLLPWGGRGGDTQYF
TRBJ2-7 TRBV28 - - 16 TGTGCCAGCAGTTTTTCTTTGGAGTCACTTTCCTACGAGCAGTACTTC CASSFSLESLSYEQYF
TRBJ2-1 TRBV5-4 - - 15 TGTGCCAGCAGCTTGGGAGGAAGCTCCTACAATGAGCAGTTCTTC CASSLGGSSYNEQFF